Shown below are 12 T cell receptor beta chains from a single sample sequenced in a study of blood T cell repertoires in COVID-19. Sequencing was performed with immunoSEQ multiplex PCR; in TCRdb, only in-frame clones are kept and a portion is missing. The table shows about 170,000 clones, with 82% occurring only once. The sample was peripheral blood. The receptors here all came from a woman in her thirties or forties with COVID-19, enrolled during active disease.

The rearrangement uses TRBV5-1 and TRBJ2-2, with 8 bases lining up with TRBD2. The CDR3 spans 17 residues. V was pared by 5 bases and J by 2 bases, with 11 bases of the junction left unmatched. CDR1 is SGHRS and CDR2 is YFSETQ in the germline V gene. Here the CDR3 DNA reads TGCGCCAGCAGAGGGGAAATAGCGGGGATAAACACCGGGGAGCTGTTTTTT. Translated, it gives CASRGEIAGINTGELFF.

This clone was found a few times. This sequence joins TRBV29-1 and TRBJ2-1, with TRBD2 matching over 11 bases. CDR3 length: 13 amino acids. The junction had 3 bases not matched to a gene; V was cut back by 4 bases and J by 7 bases. Germline V CDR1 and CDR2: SQVTM, ANQGSEA. CDR3 sequence: CSVVTSGENEQFF. Here the CDR3 DNA reads TGCAGCGTTGTGACTAGCGGGGAGAATGAGCAGTTCTTC.

The chain is built from TRBV9 and TRBJ2-1; 7 bases line up with TRBD1. Trimming took 4 bases from V and 4 from J; bases not matched to a gene: 8. Germline V lookup: CDR1 SGDLS, CDR2 YYNGEE. The CDR3 consists of 15 residues. The CDR3 here is CASSIRDREYNEQFF. Here the CDR3 DNA reads TGTGCCAGCAGCATCCGGGACAGAGAGTACAATGAGCAGTTCTTC.

The chain uses TRBV19 and TRBJ1-2; 7 nucleotides align to TRBD1. Germline CDR1 is LNHDA and CDR2 is SQIVND (reference sequence). V shed 7 bases and J 3 bases; nucleotides not matched to a gene: 14. The CDR3 has 16 residues. The CDR3 region has the DNA TGTGCCAGTACATTGACGGGGACAGTCACTTACTATGGCTACACCTTC. It yields the protein CASTLTGTVTYYGYTF.

This clone was detected only once. This chain links TRBV19 with TRBJ2-2, with 7 bases aligning to TRBD1. Per germline, CDR1 LNHDA and CDR2 SQIVND (reference sequence). J was trimmed by 6 bases and V by 6 bases; bases with no gene match: 7. The CDR3 runs to 14 residues. The CDR3 DNA reads as TGTGCCAGTAGGCTTCAGGGGGAAGCCGGGGAGCTGTTTTTT. Its protein is CASRLQGEAGELFF.

The gene calls are TRBV6-6 and TRBJ2-7; 7 nucleotides agree with TRBD1. The germline V gene encodes CDR1 MNHNY and CDR2 SVGAGI (reference sequence). There are 11 residues in the CDR3. V trimming: 5 bases; J trimming: 10 bases; junction bases outside the gene matches: 5. CDR3 in amino acids: CASSTGTVQYF. In nucleotides, the CDR3 is TGTGCCAGCAGTACCGGGACAGTACAGTACTTC.

This chain uses TRBV5-4 with TRBJ2-1; perhaps TRBD1 as D (5 bases). Trimming left V 4 bases short and J 2 bases short, with 13 bases between. This CDR3 is built from 15 residues. CDR1 and CDR2 (germline): SGHNT, YYREEE (reference sequence). The CDR3 DNA reads as TGTGCCAGCAGCCGAGACAGCGCTGCCTACAATGAGCAGTTCTTC. Protein: CASSRDSAAYNEQFF.

This chain uses TRBV7-9 with TRBJ1-1; D is unclear. Germline V gives CDR1 SEHNR, CDR2 FQNEAQ (reference sequence). The length of the CDR3 is 11 residues. V shed 6 bases and J shed 13 bases, with 15 bases lying between them. The CDR3 nucleotides read TGTGCCAGCAGTGTCGGGGAGACTGATTTCTTT. Encoded protein: CASSVGETDFF. The variable domain in full, completed from reference TRBV7-9 and TRBJ1-1, reads DTGVSQNPRHKITKRGQNVTFRCDPISEHNRLYWYRQTLGQGPEFLTYFQNEAQLEKSRLLSDRFSAERPKGSFSTLEIQRTEQGDSAMYLCASSVGETDFFGQGTRLTVV.

The chain uses TRBV9 and TRBJ2-7; TRBD1 might be the D (6 bases). CDR1 and CDR2 from the germline V gene are SGDLS and YYNGEE. The length of the CDR3 is 14 residues. V was clipped by 4 bases and J by 6 bases, with 17 bases between them. CDR3 nucleotide sequence: TGTGCCAGCAGCCCGGGACAACCAAAGGGCGAGCAGTACTTC. It is translated as CASSPGQPKGEQYF.

V and J are TRBV11-2 and TRBJ2-1, with D possibly being TRBD2 (6 bases). Trimming pared 5 bases from V and 6 bases from J, leaving 17 bases between. This CDR3 spans 15 amino acids. Germline V gives CDR1 SGHAT, CDR2 FQNNGV. The CDR3 spells CASSKIGTPGNEQFF. The DNA of the CDR3 is TGTGCCAGCAGCAAAATCGGGACTCCTGGCAATGAGCAGTTCTTC.

The chain links TRBV20-1 to TRBJ1-4; 7 bases map to TRBD1. This CDR3 contains 12 residues. The V segment lost 6 bases and the J segment 7 bases; nucleotides outside the gene matches: 5. Germline CDR1 reads DFQATT; CDR2 reads SNEGSKA (reference sequence). The CDR3 reads CSASYRGEKLFF. The CDR3 DNA follows: TGCAGTGCCAGTTACAGGGGTGAAAAACTGTTTTTT.

This rearrangement joins TRBV7-9 to TRBJ2-1, with D unresolved. This CDR3 contains 13 residues. V was cut by 5 bases and J by 6 bases, with 11 bases left in between. The V gene's germline CDR1 is SEHNR and CDR2 FQNEAQ (reference sequence). The CDR3, as DNA: TGTGCCAGCAGCCCTCCGAGTAGCAATGAGCAGTTCTTC. This codes for CASSPPSSNEQFF.